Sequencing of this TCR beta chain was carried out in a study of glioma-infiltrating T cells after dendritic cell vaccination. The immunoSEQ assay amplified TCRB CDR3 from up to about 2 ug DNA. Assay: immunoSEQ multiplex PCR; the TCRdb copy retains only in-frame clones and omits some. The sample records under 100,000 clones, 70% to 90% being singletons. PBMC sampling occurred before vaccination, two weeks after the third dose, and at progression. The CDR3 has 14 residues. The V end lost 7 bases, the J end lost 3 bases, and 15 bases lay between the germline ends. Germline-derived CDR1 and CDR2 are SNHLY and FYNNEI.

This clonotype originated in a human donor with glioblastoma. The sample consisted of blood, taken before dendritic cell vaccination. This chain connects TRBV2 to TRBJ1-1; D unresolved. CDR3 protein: CASTSWEGDTEAFF. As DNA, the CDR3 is TGTGCCAGCACTTCCTGGGAGGGAGACACTGAAGCTTTCTTT. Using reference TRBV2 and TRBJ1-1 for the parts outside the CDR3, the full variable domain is EPEVTQTPSHQVTQMGQEVILRCVPISNHLYFYWYRQILGQKVEFLVSFYNNEISEKSEIFDDQFSVERPDGSNFTLKIRSTKLEDSAMYFCASTSWEGDTEAFFGQGTRLTVV.